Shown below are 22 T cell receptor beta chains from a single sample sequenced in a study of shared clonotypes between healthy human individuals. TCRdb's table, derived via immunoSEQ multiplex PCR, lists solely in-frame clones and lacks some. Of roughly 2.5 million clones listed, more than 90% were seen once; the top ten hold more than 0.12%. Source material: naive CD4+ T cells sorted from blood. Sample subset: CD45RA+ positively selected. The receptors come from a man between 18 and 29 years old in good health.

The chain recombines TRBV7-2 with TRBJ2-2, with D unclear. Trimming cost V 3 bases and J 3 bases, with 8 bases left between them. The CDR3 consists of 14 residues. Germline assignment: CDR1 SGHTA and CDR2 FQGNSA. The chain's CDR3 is CASSFSGYTGELFF. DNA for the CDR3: TGTGCCAGCAGCTTCTCCGGATACACCGGGGAGCTGTTTTTT.

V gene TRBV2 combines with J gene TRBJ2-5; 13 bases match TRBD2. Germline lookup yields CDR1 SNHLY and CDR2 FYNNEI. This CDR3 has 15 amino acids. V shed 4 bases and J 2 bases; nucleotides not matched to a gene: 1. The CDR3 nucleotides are TGTGCCAGCAGTGGGACTAGCGGGGGTCAAGAGACCCAGTACTTC. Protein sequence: CASSGTSGGQETQYF.

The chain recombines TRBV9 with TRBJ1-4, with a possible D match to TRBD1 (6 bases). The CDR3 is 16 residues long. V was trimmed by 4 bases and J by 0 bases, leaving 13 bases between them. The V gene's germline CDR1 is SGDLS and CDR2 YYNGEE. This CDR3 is CASSQGGGATNEKLFF. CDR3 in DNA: TGTGCCAGCAGCCAAGGGGGGGGTGCAACTAATGAAAAACTGTTTTTT.

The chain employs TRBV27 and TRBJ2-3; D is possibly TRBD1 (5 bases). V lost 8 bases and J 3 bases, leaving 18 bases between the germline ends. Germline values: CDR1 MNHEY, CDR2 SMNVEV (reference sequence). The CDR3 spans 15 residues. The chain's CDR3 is CASGPSGRATDTQYF. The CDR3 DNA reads TGTGCCAGCGGGCCATCGGGCAGGGCGACAGATACGCAGTATTTT.

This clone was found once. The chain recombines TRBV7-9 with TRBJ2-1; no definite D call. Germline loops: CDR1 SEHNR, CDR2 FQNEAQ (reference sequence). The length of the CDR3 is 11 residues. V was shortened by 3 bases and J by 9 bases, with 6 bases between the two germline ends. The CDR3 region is CASSFGVEQFF. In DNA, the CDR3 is TGTGCCAGCAGCTTCGGTGTTGAGCAGTTCTTC.

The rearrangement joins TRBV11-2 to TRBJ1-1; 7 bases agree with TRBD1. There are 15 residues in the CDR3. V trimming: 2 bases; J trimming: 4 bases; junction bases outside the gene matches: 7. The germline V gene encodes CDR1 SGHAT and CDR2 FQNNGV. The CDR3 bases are TGTGCCAGCAGCTTACCGGGGGCAGGGGGCACTGAAGCTTTCTTT. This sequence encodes CASSLPGAGGTEAFF.

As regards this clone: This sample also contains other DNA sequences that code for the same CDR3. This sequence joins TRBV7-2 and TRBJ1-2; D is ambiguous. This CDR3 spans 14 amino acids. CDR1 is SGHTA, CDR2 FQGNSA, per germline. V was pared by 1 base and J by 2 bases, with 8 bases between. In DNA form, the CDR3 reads TGTGCCAGCAGCTTAGTGTCCGGGAACTATGGCTACACCTTC. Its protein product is CASSLVSGNYGYTF.

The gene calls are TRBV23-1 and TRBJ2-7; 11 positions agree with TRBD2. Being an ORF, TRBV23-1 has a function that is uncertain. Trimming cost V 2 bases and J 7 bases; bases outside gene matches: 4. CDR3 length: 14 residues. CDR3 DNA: TGCGCCAGCAGTCAAATCGGGACTAGCGGTGAGCAGTACTTC. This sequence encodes CASSQIGTSGEQYF.

The CDR3 DNA is TGTGCCAGCAGCTTAGACGACAGGGGGATTGGGGACATTCAGTACTTC. This sequence encodes CASSLDDRGIGDIQYF. The chain is built from TRBV11-2 and TRBJ2-4; 9 nucleotides match TRBD1. This CDR3 spans 16 amino acids. Germline V CDR1 and CDR2: SGHAT, FQNNGV. Unmatched junction bases numbered 8, after V lost 0 bases and J lost 8 bases.

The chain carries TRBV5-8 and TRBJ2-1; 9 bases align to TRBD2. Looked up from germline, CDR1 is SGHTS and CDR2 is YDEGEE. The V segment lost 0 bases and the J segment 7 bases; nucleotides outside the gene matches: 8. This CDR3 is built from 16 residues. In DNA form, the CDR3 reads TGTGCCAGCAGCTTGGCCGGGACTAGCTTCACGAATGAGCAGTTCTTC. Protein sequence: CASSLAGTSFTNEQFF.

The chain's CDR3 is CASSGGLAGIYEQYF. CDR3 bases: TGCGCCAGCAGCGGAGGACTAGCGGGGATATACGAGCAGTACTTC. J is TRBJ2-7 and V is TRBV5-1; the match to TRBD2 covers 12 bases. Germline CDR1 is SGHRS and CDR2 is YFSETQ. V lost 4 bases to trimming and J lost 4 bases; unmatched junction nucleotides: 6. The CDR3 totals 15 residues.

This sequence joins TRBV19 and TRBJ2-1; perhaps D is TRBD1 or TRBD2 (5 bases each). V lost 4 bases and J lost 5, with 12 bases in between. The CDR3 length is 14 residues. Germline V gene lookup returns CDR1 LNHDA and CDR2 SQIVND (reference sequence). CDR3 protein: CASSRSGSNNEQFF. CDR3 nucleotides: TGTGCCAGTAGTAGGTCAGGGAGCAACAATGAGCAGTTCTTC.

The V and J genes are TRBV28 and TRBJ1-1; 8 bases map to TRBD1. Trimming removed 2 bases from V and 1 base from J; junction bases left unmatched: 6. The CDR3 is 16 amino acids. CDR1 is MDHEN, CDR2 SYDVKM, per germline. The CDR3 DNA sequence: TGTGCCAGCAGTTTAGAGGCCAGGGGGCAGAACACTGAAGCTTTCTTT. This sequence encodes CASSLEARGQNTEAFF.

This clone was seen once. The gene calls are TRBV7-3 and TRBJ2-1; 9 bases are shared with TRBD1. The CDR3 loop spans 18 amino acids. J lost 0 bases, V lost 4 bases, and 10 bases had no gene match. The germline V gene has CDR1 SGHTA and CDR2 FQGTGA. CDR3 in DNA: TGTGCCAGCAGCTACGATGGGACAGGGCTAAGCTCCTACAATGAGCAGTTCTTC. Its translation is CASSYDGTGLSSYNEQFF.

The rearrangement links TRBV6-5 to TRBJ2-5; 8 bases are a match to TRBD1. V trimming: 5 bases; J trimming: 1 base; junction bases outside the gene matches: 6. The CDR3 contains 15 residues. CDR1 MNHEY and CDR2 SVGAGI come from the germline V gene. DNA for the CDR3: TGTGCCAGCAGTCCGGGACAGGTGATCCAAGAGACCCAGTACTTC. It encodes CASSPGQVIQETQYF.

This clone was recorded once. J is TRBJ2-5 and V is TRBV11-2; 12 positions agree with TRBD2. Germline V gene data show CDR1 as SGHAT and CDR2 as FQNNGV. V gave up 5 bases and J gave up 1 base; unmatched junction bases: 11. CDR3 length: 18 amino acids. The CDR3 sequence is CASSLRLAGEVSQETQYF. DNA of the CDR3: TGTGCCAGCAGCCTCCGACTAGCGGGAGAAGTATCCCAAGAGACCCAGTACTTC.

CDR3 nucleotides: TGTGCCAGCAACTTAGCGGGAATAGCGGGGGGCTTCACAGATACGCAGTATTTT. It translates to CASNLAGIAGGFTDTQYF. V and J are TRBV2 and TRBJ2-3, with 10 positions matching TRBD2. The germline gives CDR1 SNHLY, CDR2 FYNNEI. This CDR3 is 18 amino acids long. V shed 7 bases and J 2 bases; nucleotides not matched to a gene: 15.

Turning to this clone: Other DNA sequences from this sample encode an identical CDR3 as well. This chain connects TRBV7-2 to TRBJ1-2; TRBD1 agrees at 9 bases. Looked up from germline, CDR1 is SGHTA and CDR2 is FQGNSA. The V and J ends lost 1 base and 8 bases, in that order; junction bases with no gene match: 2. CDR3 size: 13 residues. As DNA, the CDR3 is TGTGCCAGCAGCTTAGACGGGACAGGGGGCTACACCTTC. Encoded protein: CASSLDGTGGYTF.

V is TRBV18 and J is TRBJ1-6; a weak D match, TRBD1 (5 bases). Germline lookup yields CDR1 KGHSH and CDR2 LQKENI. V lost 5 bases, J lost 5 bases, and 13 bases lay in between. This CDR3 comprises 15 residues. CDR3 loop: CASSTSQGDNSPLHF. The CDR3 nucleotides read TGTGCCAGCTCAACCAGTCAGGGAGATAATTCACCCCTCCACTTT.

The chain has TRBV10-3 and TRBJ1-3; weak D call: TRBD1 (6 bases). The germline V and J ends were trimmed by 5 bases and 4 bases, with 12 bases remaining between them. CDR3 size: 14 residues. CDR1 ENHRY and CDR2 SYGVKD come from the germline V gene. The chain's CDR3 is CAISLAGAGNTIYF. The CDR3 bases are TGTGCCATCAGTCTGGCAGGGGCAGGAAACACCATATATTTT.

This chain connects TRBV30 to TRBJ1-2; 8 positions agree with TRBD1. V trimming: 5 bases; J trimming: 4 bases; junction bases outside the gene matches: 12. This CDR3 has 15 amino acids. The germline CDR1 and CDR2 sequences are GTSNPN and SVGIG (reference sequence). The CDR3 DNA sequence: TGTGCCTGGGCCCCTGACAGGGGCGGCTCCTATGGCTACACCTTC. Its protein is CAWAPDRGGSYGYTF.

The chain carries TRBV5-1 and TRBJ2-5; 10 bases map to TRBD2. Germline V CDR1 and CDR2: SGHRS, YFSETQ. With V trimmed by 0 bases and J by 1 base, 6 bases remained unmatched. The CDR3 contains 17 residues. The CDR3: CASSLGTLAGIQETQYF. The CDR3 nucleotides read TGCGCCAGCAGCTTGGGAACACTAGCGGGGATCCAAGAGACCCAGTACTTC.